This entry is about one TCR beta chain. This clonotype showed up just a few times. Its antigen target is currently unknown. The sample holds no much larger clone one base away, and base qualities are not on file. This sample is drawn from a study of T-cell memory formation after mild COVID-19 (dated by TCRdb to about 2021). Turning to the overall study: Most TCR sequence clusters were specific to one of the two donors. In two donors, T-cell clones that expanded and contracted after mild COVID-19 were followed by sequencing TCRalpha and TCRbeta repertoires longitudinally. Two young, previously healthy adult volunteers, one female and one male, were included in the cohort. General conclusions and limits of the study: Contracting CD4+ clones were located mainly in the CM and EM memory subsets, whereas CD8+ clones were found to be enriched in EMRA. The second-wave clones that peaked on day 37 were not confirmed to be SARS-CoV-2 specific. The detection of some responding clones in pre-infection memory suggests that pre-existing cross-reactive memory T cells joined the SARS-CoV-2 response. From day 15 to 85, contracting clones showed balanced CD4/CD8 phenotypes, whereas a second wave of clones that expanded from day 15 to 37 leaned towards CD4+. Only a couple of mild cases were covered in the study, and larger cohorts including severe cases with pre-infection samples were considered necessary.

The germline V gene supplies CDR1 KGHDR and CDR2 SFDVKD. The germline V and J ends show losses of 3 bases and 9 bases respectively, and no gene match explains 8 bases of the junction. The CDR3 numbers 16 residues from cysteine through phenylalanine. Of the read, only the CDR3 DNA is kept; its 48 bases are in frame from base 1. TCRdb names Illumina NovaSeq 6000 as the instrument used. TCRalpha and TCRbeta cDNA libraries were constructed by 5'RACE with constant-segment primers, with sample barcodes and unique molecular identifiers being introduced. RNA was extracted from every sample with Trizol reagent. Library amplification was performed in two PCR steps, and a second sample barcode and Illumina TruSeq adapters were introduced in the second step. The libraries were sequenced on an Illumina NovaSeq using 2 x 150 bp paired-end reads. The paper's processing steps were these. With migec v1.2.7, reads were demultiplexed and then collapsed into UMI-guided consensus sequences. With mixcr v2.1.11, UMI consensuses were aligned to TRA and TRB V and J templates and assembled into clonotypes. Expanded or contracted clonotypes were those called significant by both edgeR and NoisET, with noise models trained on biological replicates. For edgeR calls, the cutoffs were a false discovery rate-adjusted p below 0.01 and a log2 fold-change threshold of 1. As an exploratory analysis of dynamics, max-normalized trajectories of the 1000 most abundant clonotypes were examined by PCA with hierarchical clustering. Each responding clone was given a CD4 or CD8 phenotype based on the CD4+ and CD8+ repertoires, which had been sequenced separately. The public sequencing data were trimmed at Q25 with fastp and processed into clonotypes with MiXCR by TCRdb, which kept only in-frame beta chains. Each entry merges the rows of one CDR3 protein and shows their most common DNA and genes. These V and J calls rely on TCRdb rather than the paper's analysis. The sample data list approximately 210,000 distinct CDR3 sequences, and approximately 30% of these were observed just once. The top ten clonotypes cover over 10% of the sample.

PBMCs were isolated by Ficoll-Paque density gradient centrifugation. The sequence was obtained from an adult woman who had mild COVID-19 (a few samples of this study predate the infection). The sample titles of this study are shuffled in the database, so cell type and time point are left out; the donor was told from shared clones. Sequencing was carried out using PBMCs or a T cell subset sorted from them (not recorded which). The chain links TRBV24-1 with TRBJ2-1; 12 of the junction bases match TRBD2. The CDR3 protein sequence reads: CATSDPGLAGDAEQFF. The sequenced DNA: TGTGCCACCAGTGATCCGGGACTAGCGGGTGACGCTGAGCAGTTCTTC.